This passage covers 21 T cell receptor beta chains from one sample sequenced in a study of a mutant IDH1 vaccine in newly diagnosed glioma. No antigen has been assigned to these receptors. Time point meaning: week 35, safety follow-up. Every single dose of the vaccine, 300 ug of mutant IDH1 20-mer peptide, came with topical imiquimod. The repertoire was sequenced with immunoSEQ multiplex PCR; TCRdb's copy has only in-frame clones and lacks some. The sample lists 30,000 to 40,000 clones; roughly 75% were seen once. The sequences come from PBMCs, collected from a glioma patient whose treatment included an IDH1 peptide vaccine. All receptors come from a middle-aged man with glioma. Some clones in this sample may be carry-over from other donors' samples.

The chain is built from TRBV6-5 and TRBJ2-5; tentative D call: TRBD2 (6 bases). Germline CDR1 and CDR2: MNHEY and SVGAGI. The CDR3 runs to 15 residues. Deletions cut 2 bases from V and 2 bases from J, with 12 bases between. The chain's CDR3 is CASSYPSGGQETQYF. The DNA for the CDR3 is TGTGCCAGCAGTTACCCCTCCGGAGGGCAAGAGACCCAGTACTTC.

The chain combines TRBV7-3 with TRBJ1-1, with a tentative D call TRBD1 (6 bases). The CDR3 spans 14 residues. The germline V gene encodes CDR1 SGHTA and CDR2 FQGTGA. V was trimmed by 1 base and J by 5 bases, leaving 11 bases between them. CDR3 loop: CASSLNPRGTEAFF. The CDR3 DNA reads as TGTGCCAGCAGCTTAAACCCAAGGGGGACTGAAGCTTTCTTT.

This sequence joins TRBV29-1 and TRBJ1-1; D not resolved. Trimming took off 3 bases at V and 1 base at J, with 12 bases between the two ends. The CDR3 totals 14 residues. CDR1 SQVTM and CDR2 ANQGSEA come from the germline V gene. The CDR3: CSVEAAVKNTEAFF. CDR3 bases: TGCAGCGTTGAGGCGGCGGTAAAGAACACTGAAGCTTTCTTT.

This clone turned up a few times. The chain links TRBV7-9 to TRBJ1-5; D uncertain. Trimming pared 2 bases from V and 6 bases from J, leaving 5 bases between. Germline V gene sequence: CDR1 SEHNR, CDR2 FQNEAQ (reference sequence). The length of the CDR3 is 12 residues. The CDR3 here is CASSLLGQPQHF. CDR3 bases: TGTGCCAGCAGCTTACTTGGTCAGCCCCAGCATTTT.

This chain connects TRBV6-1 to TRBJ2-1; 10 bases are shared with TRBD2. J gave up 10 bases and V 6 bases, and 9 bases lay outside the gene matches. In germline, CDR1 is MNHNS, CDR2 SASEGT. The CDR3 is 14 residues long. CDR3 amino acids: CASSLLLAGGEQFF. CDR3 DNA sequence: TGTGCCAGCAGCCTTTTATTAGCGGGGGGCGAGCAGTTCTTC.

The rearrangement links TRBV19 to TRBJ2-7; no definite D call. The CDR3 runs 12 residues. The ends were cut back, 8 bases at V and 4 bases at J, with 12 bases in the middle. Germline values: CDR1 LNHDA, CDR2 SQIVND (reference sequence). CDR3 nucleotides: TGTGCCAGTGGCGGCAGTGGGTACGAGCAGTACTTC. Translated: CASGGSGYEQYF.

The chain carries TRBV25-1 and TRBJ1-1, with a weak D call TRBD1 (5 bases). Deletions cut 6 bases from V and 4 bases from J, with 12 bases between. CDR3 length equals 13 residues. Germline V gives CDR1 MGHDK, CDR2 SYGVNS. CDR3 nucleotides: TGTGCCAGCAGCCTCGGGGGTAGCACTGAAGCTTTCTTT. Amino acid sequence: CASSLGGSTEAFF.

The CDR3 loop reads CASSSSRGAQYF. Written as DNA, the CDR3 is TGTGCCAGCAGCTCCTCTAGGGGGGCGCAGTATTTT. The chain couples TRBV7-2 to TRBJ2-3; D tentatively reads TRBD1 or TRBD2 (6 bases each). The germline V gene has CDR1 SGHTA and CDR2 FQGNSA. Between the trimmed V and J ends, which lost 4 bases and 10 bases, there was a span of 12 bases. CDR3 size: 12 residues.

This chain joins TRBV30 and TRBJ2-7; possibly TRBD2 for D (6 bases). V was trimmed by 0 bases and J by 6 bases, leaving 6 bases between them. The CDR3 sequence is 11 residues long. In germline, CDR1 is GTSNPN, CDR2 SVGIG (reference sequence). The CDR3, as DNA: TGTGCCTGGAGTGTAGCGGGCGAGCAGTACTTC. Translated: CAWSVAGEQYF.

J is TRBJ2-7 and V is TRBV4-2, with D unclear. Germline CDR1 and CDR2: LGHNA and YNFKEQ. The V and J ends lost 3 bases and 2 bases respectively, with 17 bases between them. CDR3 length: 16 amino acids. The CDR3 region is CASSHIRPQVTYEQYF. The CDR3 nucleotides read TGTGCCAGCAGCCATATTCGACCCCAAGTGACCTACGAGCAGTACTTC.

This clone was seen once. This chain links TRBV4-1 with TRBJ1-2; perhaps TRBD1 as D (6 bases). Trimming took 1 base from V and 7 from J, leaving 22 bases between them. The CDR3 loop spans 17 amino acids. In germline, CDR1 is MGHRA, CDR2 YSYEKL. This CDR3 reads CASSQGRGLTTSPGYTF. The CDR3, as DNA: TGCGCCAGCAGCCAAGGCAGGGGCCTAACTACCTCTCCTGGCTACACCTTC.

The chain employs TRBV4-3 and TRBJ2-5; 10 bases are a match to TRBD1. With 1 base clipped from V and 5 bases from J, the junction kept 4 bases outside the gene matches. CDR1 is LGHNA and CDR2 is YSLEER in the germline V gene. The CDR3 contains 15 residues. The CDR3 DNA follows: TGCGCCAGCAGCCAAGGGACAGGGGGTTCGGAGACCCAGTACTTC. It codes for CASSQGTGGSETQYF.

This clone is labeled as medium-sized. The chain employs TRBV15 and TRBJ1-5; D remains unclear. Trimming took 0 bases from V and 4 from J, leaving 13 bases between them. CDR1 is LNHNV and CDR2 is YYDKDF in the germline V gene (reference sequence). This CDR3 contains 16 residues. The chain's CDR3 is CATSRDLVVRNQPQHF. The CDR3 nucleotides are TGTGCCACCAGCAGAGATCTGGTGGTCAGGAATCAGCCCCAGCATTTT.

V usage is TRBV6-1 and J usage is TRBJ2-7, with D perhaps matching TRBD1 or TRBD2 (5 bases each). The V end lost 6 bases, the J end lost 2 bases, and 23 bases lay between the germline ends. The CDR3 extends over 17 amino acids. Germline-derived CDR1 and CDR2 are MNHNS and SASEGT. The CDR3 loop is CASRELVGASLAYEQYF. The CDR3 nucleotides are TGTGCCAGCAGGGAACTTGTCGGGGCAAGTTTGGCCTACGAGCAGTACTTC.

This chain joins TRBV5-1 and TRBJ2-2; unclear D gene. CDR1 SGHRS and CDR2 YFSETQ come from the germline V gene. The CDR3 has 14 residues. The V gene lost 7 bases and the J gene lost 3 bases, with 13 bases spanning the gap. CDR3 nucleotides: TGCGCCAGCCGGCGTACTTCTGACACCGGGGAGCTGTTTTTT. It is translated as CASRRTSDTGELFF.

This clone was found a few times. This chain joins TRBV7-9 and TRBJ1-6, with a possible D match to TRBD1 (5 bases). V was cut by 5 bases and J by 7 bases, with 6 bases left in between. Germline CDR1 reads SEHNR; CDR2 reads FQNEAQ (reference sequence). The CDR3 length is 12 residues. The CDR3 bases are TGTGCCAGCAGCCGACAGAATTCACCCCTCCACTTT. As protein: CASSRQNSPLHF.

The chain employs TRBV5-1 and TRBJ1-4, with a possible D match to TRBD1 (5 bases). This CDR3 is 14 amino acids long. The V end was cut by 4 bases, the J end by 2 bases, with 9 bases between. Germline V gene lookup returns CDR1 SGHRS and CDR2 YFSETQ. The CDR3 bases are TGCGCCAGCAGCCCGACAGCGACTAATGAAAAACTGTTTTTT. Translated: CASSPTATNEKLFF.

This sequence joins TRBV11-2 and TRBJ1-2; D gene ambiguous. The CDR3 is 12 residues long. Trimming pared 2 bases from V and 3 bases from J, leaving 4 bases between. The germline V gene has CDR1 SGHAT and CDR2 FQNNGV. CDR3 sequence: CASSLRDYGYTF. In DNA form, the CDR3 reads TGTGCCAGCAGCTTAAGGGACTATGGCTACACCTTC.

This chain uses TRBV14 with TRBJ2-5; TRBD2 matches 13 bases. Germline V gene sequence: CDR1 SGHDN, CDR2 FVKESK. The CDR3 consists of 16 residues. The V segment lost 3 bases and the J segment 6 bases; nucleotides outside the gene matches: 7. The CDR3 loop reads CASSHRLAGGRQTQYF. The CDR3 bases are TGTGCCAGCAGCCATCGACTAGCGGGGGGTCGACAGACCCAGTACTTC.

This chain links TRBV2 with TRBJ1-5; D gene uncertain. Germline CDR1 is SNHLY and CDR2 is FYNNEI. The V gene lost 7 bases and the J gene lost 0 bases, with 10 bases spanning the gap. This CDR3 spans 14 amino acids. In DNA, the CDR3 is TGTGCCAGCAACCGCGACGTTAGCAATCAGCCCCAGCATTTT. This encodes CASNRDVSNQPQHF.

With respect to this clone: The sample carries other DNA sequences with the same CDR3. The J gene is TRBJ1-4, the V gene TRBV20-1; tentative D call: TRBD1 (6 bases). This CDR3 spans 11 amino acids. Trimming removed 8 bases from V and 7 bases from J, with 11 bases in between. The V gene's germline CDR1 is DFQATT and CDR2 SNEGSKA (reference sequence). CDR3 loop: CSPRGVEKLFF. The CDR3 DNA is TGCAGTCCCAGGGGCGTTGAAAAACTGTTTTTT.